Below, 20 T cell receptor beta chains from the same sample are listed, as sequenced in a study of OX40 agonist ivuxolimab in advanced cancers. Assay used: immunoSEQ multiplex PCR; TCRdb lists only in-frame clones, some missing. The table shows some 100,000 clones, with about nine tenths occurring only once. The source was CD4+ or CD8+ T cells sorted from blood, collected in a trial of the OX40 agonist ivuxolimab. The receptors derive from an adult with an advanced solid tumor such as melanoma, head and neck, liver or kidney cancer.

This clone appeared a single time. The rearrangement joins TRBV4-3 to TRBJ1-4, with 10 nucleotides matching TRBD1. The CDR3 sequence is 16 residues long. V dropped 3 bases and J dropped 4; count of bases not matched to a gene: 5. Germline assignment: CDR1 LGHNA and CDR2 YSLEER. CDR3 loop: CASSQSGQGYNEKLFF. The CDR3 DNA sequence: TGCGCCAGCAGCCAGTCGGGACAGGGGTATAATGAAAAACTGTTTTTT.

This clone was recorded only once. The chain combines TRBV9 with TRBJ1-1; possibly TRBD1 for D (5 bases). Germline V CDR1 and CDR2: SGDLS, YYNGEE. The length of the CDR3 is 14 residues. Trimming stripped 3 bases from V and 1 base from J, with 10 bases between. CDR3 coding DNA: TGTGCCAGCAGCGGCGGGACGGCGAACACTGAAGCTTTCTTT. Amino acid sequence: CASSGGTANTEAFF.

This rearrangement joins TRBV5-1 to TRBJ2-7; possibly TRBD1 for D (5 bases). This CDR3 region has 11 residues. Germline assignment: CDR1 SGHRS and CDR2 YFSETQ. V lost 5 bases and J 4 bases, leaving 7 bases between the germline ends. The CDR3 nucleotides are TGCGCCAGCAGACAGGAGTACGAGCAGTACTTC. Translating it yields CASRQEYEQYF.

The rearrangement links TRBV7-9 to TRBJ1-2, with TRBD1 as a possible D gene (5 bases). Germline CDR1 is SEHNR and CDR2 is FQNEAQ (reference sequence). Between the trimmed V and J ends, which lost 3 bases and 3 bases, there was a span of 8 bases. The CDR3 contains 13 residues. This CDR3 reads CASSFRGDYGYTF. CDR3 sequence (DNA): TGTGCCAGCAGCTTCAGAGGGGACTATGGCTACACCTTC.

CDR3 loop: CASSLFVAGETDTQYF. The CDR3 nucleotides are TGTGCCAGCAGCTTGTTTGTAGCGGGAGAGACAGATACGCAGTATTTT. The chain employs TRBV11-2 and TRBJ2-3; 9 bases are a match to TRBD2. The CDR3 has 16 residues. V lost 3 bases and J lost 3; bases outside the gene matches: 7. CDR1 SGHAT and CDR2 FQNNGV come from the germline V gene.

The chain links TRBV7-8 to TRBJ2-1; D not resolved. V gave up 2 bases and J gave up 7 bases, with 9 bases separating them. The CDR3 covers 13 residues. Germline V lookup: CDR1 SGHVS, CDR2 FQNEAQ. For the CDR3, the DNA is TGTGCCAGCAGCTTAAGCCGGCTTAATGAGCAGTTCTTC. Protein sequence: CASSLSRLNEQFF.

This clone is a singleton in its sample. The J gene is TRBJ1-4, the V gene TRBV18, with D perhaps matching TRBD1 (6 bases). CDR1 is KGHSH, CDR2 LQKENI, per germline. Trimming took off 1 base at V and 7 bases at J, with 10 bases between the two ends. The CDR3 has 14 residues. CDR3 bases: TGTGCCAGCTCACCACACAGGGCGGCTGAAAAACTGTTTTTT. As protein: CASSPHRAAEKLFF.

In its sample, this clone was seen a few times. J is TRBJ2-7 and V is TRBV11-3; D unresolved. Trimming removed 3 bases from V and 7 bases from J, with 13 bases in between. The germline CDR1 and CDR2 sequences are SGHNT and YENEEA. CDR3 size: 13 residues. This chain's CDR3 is CASSLGSVGEQYF. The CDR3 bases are TGTGCCAGCAGCTTGGGCTCCGTAGGAGAGCAGTACTTC.

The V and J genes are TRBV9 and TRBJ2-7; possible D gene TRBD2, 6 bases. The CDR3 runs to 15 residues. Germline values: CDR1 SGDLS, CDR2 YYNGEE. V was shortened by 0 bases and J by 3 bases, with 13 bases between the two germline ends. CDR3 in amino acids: CASSVAAGQGYEQYF. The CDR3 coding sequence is TGTGCCAGCAGCGTAGCGGCGGGGCAGGGCTACGAGCAGTACTTC.

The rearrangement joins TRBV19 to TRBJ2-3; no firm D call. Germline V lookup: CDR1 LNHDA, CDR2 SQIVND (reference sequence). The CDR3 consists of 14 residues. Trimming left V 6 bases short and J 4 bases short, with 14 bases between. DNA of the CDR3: TGTGCCAGTAGCCGCGTGTGGGGTTCAGATACGCAGTATTTT. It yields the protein CASSRVWGSDTQYF.

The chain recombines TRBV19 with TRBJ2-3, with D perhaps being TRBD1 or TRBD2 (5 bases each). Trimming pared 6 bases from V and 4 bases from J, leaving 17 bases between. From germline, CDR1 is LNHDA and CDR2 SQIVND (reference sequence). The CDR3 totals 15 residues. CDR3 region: CASSPQGIGADTQYF. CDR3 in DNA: TGTGCCAGTAGCCCCCAGGGTATCGGGGCAGATACGCAGTATTTT.

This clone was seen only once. This CDR3 is CAISEGRDTQYF. The CDR3 DNA follows: TGTGCCATCAGTGAGGGACGGGATACGCAGTATTTT. The chain has TRBV10-3 and TRBJ2-3; no firm D call. V gave up 2 bases and J gave up 6 bases, with 6 bases separating them. CDR1 and CDR2 from the germline V gene are ENHRY and SYGVKD. This CDR3 comprises 12 residues.

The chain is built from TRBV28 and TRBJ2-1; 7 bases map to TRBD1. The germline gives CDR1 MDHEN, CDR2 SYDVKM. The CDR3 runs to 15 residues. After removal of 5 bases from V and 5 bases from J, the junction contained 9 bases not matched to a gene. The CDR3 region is CASSPDRVSHNEQFF. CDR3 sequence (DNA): TGTGCCAGCAGTCCAGACAGGGTCTCGCACAATGAGCAGTTCTTC.

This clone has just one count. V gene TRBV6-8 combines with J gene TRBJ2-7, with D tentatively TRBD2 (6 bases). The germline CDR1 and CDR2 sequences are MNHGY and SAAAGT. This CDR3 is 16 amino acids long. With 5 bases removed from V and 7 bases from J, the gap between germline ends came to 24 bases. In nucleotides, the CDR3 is TGTGCCAGCAGTACCAAGCGGGCTGGGCCGGTTGGAGAGCAGTACTTC. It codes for CASSTKRAGPVGEQYF.

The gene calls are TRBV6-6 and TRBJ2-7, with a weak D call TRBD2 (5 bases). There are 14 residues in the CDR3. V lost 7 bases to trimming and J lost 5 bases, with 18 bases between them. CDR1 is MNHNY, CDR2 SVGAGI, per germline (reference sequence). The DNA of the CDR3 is TGTGCCAGCACCACCCAGGATAGCGTAAACGAGCAGTACTTC. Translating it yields CASTTQDSVNEQYF.

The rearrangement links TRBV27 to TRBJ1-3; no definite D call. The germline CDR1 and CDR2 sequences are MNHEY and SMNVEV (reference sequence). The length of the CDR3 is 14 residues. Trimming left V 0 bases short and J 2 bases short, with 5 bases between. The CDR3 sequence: CASSLSHPGNTIYF. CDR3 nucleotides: TGTGCCAGCAGTTTATCACACCCTGGAAACACCATATATTTT.

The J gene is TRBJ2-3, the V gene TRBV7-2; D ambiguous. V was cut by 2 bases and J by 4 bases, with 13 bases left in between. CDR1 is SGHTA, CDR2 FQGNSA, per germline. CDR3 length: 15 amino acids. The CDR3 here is CASSLQLVGADTQYF. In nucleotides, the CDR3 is TGTGCCAGCAGCTTACAGTTAGTGGGCGCAGATACGCAGTATTTT.

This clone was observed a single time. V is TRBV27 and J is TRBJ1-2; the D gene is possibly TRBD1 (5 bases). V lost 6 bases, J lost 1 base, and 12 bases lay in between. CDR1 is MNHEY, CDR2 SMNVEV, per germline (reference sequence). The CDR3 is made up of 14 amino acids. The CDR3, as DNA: TGTGCCAGCAGCAAACTGGGGGTTAACTATGGCTACACCTTC. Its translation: CASSKLGVNYGYTF.

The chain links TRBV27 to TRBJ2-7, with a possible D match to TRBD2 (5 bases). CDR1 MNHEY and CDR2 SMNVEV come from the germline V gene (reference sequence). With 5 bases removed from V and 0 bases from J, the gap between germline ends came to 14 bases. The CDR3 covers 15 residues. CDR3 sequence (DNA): TGTGCCAGCAGTACCCCGGCGGGCGGCTCCTACGAGCAGTACTTC. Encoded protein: CASSTPAGGSYEQYF.

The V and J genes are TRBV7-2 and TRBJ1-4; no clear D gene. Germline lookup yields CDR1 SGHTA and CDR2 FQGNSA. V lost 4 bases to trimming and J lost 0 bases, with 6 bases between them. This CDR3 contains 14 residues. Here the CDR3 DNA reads TGTGCCAGCAGCTCTGGTTCAACTAATGAAAAACTGTTTTTT. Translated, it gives CASSSGSTNEKLFF.